Listed here are 23 T cell receptor beta chains from one sample, sequenced in a study of T-cell memory formation after mild COVID-19. TCRdb processed the 5' RACE reads anew with MiXCR; each CDR3 protein has one entry. The repertoire includes around 200,000 distinct CDR3 sequences, over 9.5% of them detected once, and about 3.8% sits in the top ten. The sample comprised PBMCs or a T cell subset sorted from them (not recorded which). These receptor sequences come from a man in his late teens or twenties who had mild COVID-19 (a few samples of this study predate the infection). Cell type and time point are not known.

The sample holds a few counts of this clonotype. The chain employs TRBV25-1 and TRBJ2-7; tentative D call: TRBD1 (5 bases). CDR3 length: 15 residues. The germline gives CDR1 MGHDK, CDR2 SYGVNS. V dropped 1 base and J dropped 0 bases, with 10 bases sitting between them. The DNA of the CDR3 is TGTGCCAGCAGTGAATTAGGGGAAAGCTCCTACGAGCAGTACTTC. Its translation: CASSELGESSYEQYF.

The chain is built from TRBV7-8 and TRBJ1-1; D is unresolved. This CDR3 contains 16 residues. Between the trimmed V and J ends, which lost 5 bases and 1 base, there was a span of 17 bases. CDR1 and CDR2 (germline): SGHVS, FQNEAQ. CDR3 nucleotide sequence: TGTGCCAGCAGCCCCTCCCGCGCAGTCAGGAACACTGAAGCTTTCTTT. As protein: CASSPSRAVRNTEAFF.

This clonotype was seen a handful of times. The chain uses TRBV3-1 and TRBJ1-3; D unresolved. Germline assignment: CDR1 LGHDT and CDR2 YNNKEL (reference sequence). CDR3 length: 12 residues. V was clipped by 4 bases and J by 9 bases, with 10 bases between them. CDR3 coding DNA: TGTGCCAGCAGCCCGTCTCGAGGCACCATATATTTT. It yields the protein CASSPSRGTIYF.

The chain couples TRBV18 to TRBJ1-1; 7 nucleotides agree with TRBD1. CDR3 length equals 15 residues. Germline V gene lookup returns CDR1 KGHSH and CDR2 LQKENI. The V and J ends lost 4 bases and 7 bases, in that order; junction bases with no gene match: 12. In nucleotides, the CDR3 is TGTGCCAGCTCACGAGGGGGGACAGCGCTGGGTGAAGCTTTCTTT. Its protein product is CASSRGGTALGEAFF.

This clonotype was seen only a few times. The chain links TRBV4-3 to TRBJ1-1; D ambiguous. Germline CDR1 is LGHNA and CDR2 is YSLEER. The CDR3 spans 13 residues. Between the trimmed V and J ends, which lost 3 bases and 1 base, there was a span of 6 bases. The CDR3, as DNA: TGCGCCAGCAGCCAGTACAAGAACACTGAAGCTTTCTTT. Its translation is CASSQYKNTEAFF.

This clonotype came up a few times. This rearrangement joins TRBV7-2 to TRBJ1-2; unclear D gene. Germline V lookup: CDR1 SGHTA, CDR2 FQGNSA. V lost 5 bases, J lost 5 bases, and 18 bases lay in between. This CDR3 has 15 amino acids. The CDR3 spells CASSRTKGSPYGYTF. The CDR3 DNA is TGTGCCAGCAGCCGAACTAAGGGTTCCCCTTATGGCTACACCTTC.

This chain uses TRBV27 with TRBJ2-3; TRBD1 matches at 7 bases. The germline V gene encodes CDR1 MNHEY and CDR2 SMNVEV (reference sequence). The CDR3 has 15 residues. Unmatched junction bases numbered 10, after V lost 6 bases and J lost 4 bases. DNA for the CDR3: TGTGCCAGCAGGCCCCAGGGAAGGGGGCCAGATACGCAGTATTTT. Translation gives CASRPQGRGPDTQYF.

V usage is TRBV19 and J usage is TRBJ1-5; the D gene is possibly TRBD1 (5 bases). CDR3 length: 16 residues. Looked up from germline, CDR1 is LNHDA and CDR2 is SQIVND (reference sequence). V lost 4 bases, J lost 10 bases, and 23 bases lay in between. The CDR3: CASSTLAGTAGVPQHF. In DNA form, the CDR3 reads TGTGCCAGTAGTACCCTTGCCGGGACGGCCGGGGTCCCCCAGCATTTT.

This clonotype has just a few counts. The chain joins TRBV6-5 to TRBJ1-2, with 9 bases aligning to TRBD1. Unmatched junction bases numbered 5, after V lost 5 bases and J lost 4 bases. From germline, CDR1 is MNHEY and CDR2 SVGAGI. The CDR3 is 14 residues long. The CDR3 DNA sequence: TGTGCCAGCAGTGAACAGGGGGCCCTCTATGGCTACACCTTC. Translated, it gives CASSEQGALYGYTF.

This chain connects TRBV7-3 to TRBJ1-1, with 7 nucleotides matching TRBD1. The CDR3 is made up of 14 amino acids. The germline CDR1 and CDR2 sequences are SGHTA and FQGTGA. Losses at the gene ends were 4 bases for V and 4 bases for J; bases not matched to a gene: 6. The CDR3 is CASSSGQSFTEAFF. DNA for the CDR3: TGTGCCAGCAGCTCGGGACAGTCCTTCACTGAAGCTTTCTTT.

This clonotype was counted ten times or more. V usage is TRBV5-4 and J usage is TRBJ1-1; 10 bases align to TRBD1. The CDR3 is made up of 15 amino acids. Germline trimming cut 9 bases from V and 3 bases from J; bases unmatched to any gene: 11. Looked up from germline, CDR1 is SGHNT and CDR2 is YYREEE (reference sequence). Written as DNA, the CDR3 is TGTGCCACCGTGGACAGGGGGACCTCCCACACTGAAGCTTTCTTT. Amino acids: CATVDRGTSHTEAFF. The whole variable domain, filled in from reference TRBV5-4 and TRBJ1-1, reads ETGVTQSPTHLIKTRGQQVTLRCSSQSGHNTVSWYQQALGQGPQFIFQYYREEENGRGNFPPRFSGLQFPNYSSELNVNALELDDSALYLCATVDRGTSHTEAFFGQGTRLTVV.

This clonotype was picked up a small number of times. The chain carries TRBV5-1 and TRBJ1-3; unclear D gene. The V end lost 8 bases, the J end lost 6 bases, and 6 bases lay between the germline ends. From germline, CDR1 is SGHRS and CDR2 YFSETQ. The CDR3 runs to 10 residues. The CDR3 sequence is CARTVNTIYF. Written as DNA, the CDR3 is TGCGCCAGAACTGTAAACACCATATATTTT. Looking up the rest from reference TRBV5-1 and TRBJ1-3 gives the full variable domain: KAGVTQTPRYLIKTRGQQVTLSCSPISGHRSVSWYQQTPGQGLQFLFEYFSETQRNKGNFPGRFSGRQFSNSRSEMNVSTLELGDSALYLCARTVNTIYFGEGSWLTVV.

This clonotype was detected only a few times. The chain uses TRBV19 and TRBJ2-7; D call uncertain. Germline CDR1 is LNHDA and CDR2 is SQIVND (reference sequence). Between the trimmed V and J ends, which lost 6 bases and 0 bases, there was a span of 9 bases. This CDR3 is built from 13 residues. The CDR3 reads CASSRKDSYEQYF. For the CDR3, the DNA is TGTGCCAGTAGCAGGAAAGACTCCTACGAGCAGTACTTC.

In its sample, this clonotype was seen many times. This chain joins TRBV7-3 and TRBJ2-3; a possible D gene is TRBD2 (5 bases). V was shortened by 1 base and J by 5 bases, with 7 bases between the two germline ends. The CDR3 consists of 13 residues. Germline V gene data show CDR1 as SGHTA and CDR2 as FQGTGA. CDR3 sequence: CASSLREGDTQYF. The CDR3, as DNA: TGTGCCAGCAGCTTAAGAGAGGGAGATACGCAGTATTTT.

The rearrangement joins TRBV7-2 to TRBJ1-1; D is uncertain. From germline, CDR1 is SGHTA and CDR2 FQGNSA. The CDR3 consists of 12 residues. V lost 1 base to trimming and J lost 7 bases, with 7 bases between them. The CDR3 spells CASSLDGYEAFF. For the CDR3, the DNA is TGTGCCAGCAGCTTAGACGGATATGAAGCTTTCTTT.

The chain uses TRBV4-1 and TRBJ2-1; D is uncertain. Trimming left V 6 bases short and J 2 bases short, with 11 bases between. There are 14 residues in the CDR3. CDR1 is MGHRA, CDR2 YSYEKL, per germline. The CDR3 is CASRGRVAYNEQFF. The CDR3 DNA follows: TGCGCCAGCAGAGGACGGGTTGCCTACAATGAGCAGTTCTTC.

The V and J genes are TRBV12-3 or TRBV12-4 and TRBJ1-1; D possibly corresponds to TRBD1 (5 bases). The ends were cut back, 3 bases at V and 2 bases at J, with 13 bases in the middle. The CDR3 is 15 amino acids. CDR3 residues: CASSFRAWGNTEAFF. The CDR3 DNA reads as TGTGCCAGCAGTTTCAGGGCCTGGGGAAACACTGAAGCTTTCTTT.

This clonotype is labeled as medium-sized (0.01 to 0.1%). CDR3 nucleotide sequence: TGTGCCAGCAGCTTAACGGCGGTTGGCGATTCACCCCTCCACTTT. Amino acid sequence: CASSLTAVGDSPLHF. The chain couples TRBV7-2 to TRBJ1-6; no clear D. The CDR3 totals 15 residues. Germline CDR1 is SGHTA and CDR2 is FQGNSA. Trimming cost V 2 bases and J 8 bases, with 13 bases left between them.

This clonotype occurred a few times. This chain joins TRBV3-1 and TRBJ1-2; no definite D call. Trimming pared 0 bases from V and 7 bases from J, leaving 21 bases between. The CDR3 is 17 residues long. CDR1 and CDR2 (germline): LGHDT, YNNKEL (reference sequence). The CDR3 reads CASSQDLIKIGRRGYTF. Here the CDR3 DNA reads TGTGCCAGCAGCCAAGATCTAATCAAGATAGGGCGTCGTGGCTACACCTTC. The complete variable domain, with remaining parts taken from reference TRBV3-1 and TRBJ1-2, reads DTAVSQTPKYLVTQMGNDKSIKCEQNLGHDTMYWYKQDSKKFLKIMFSYNNKELIINETVPNRFSPKSPDKAHLNLHINSLELGDSAVYFCASSQDLIKIGRRGYTFGSGTRLTVV.

This chain connects TRBV20-1 to TRBJ1-1, with D unclear. The germline CDR1 and CDR2 sequences are DFQATT and SNEGSKA (reference sequence). There are 12 residues in the CDR3. The V end was cut by 0 bases, the J end by 5 bases, with 7 bases between. CDR3 amino acids: CSARDARTEAFF. The CDR3 coding sequence is TGCAGTGCTAGAGATGCCCGGACTGAAGCTTTCTTT.

The chain combines TRBV12-3 or TRBV12-4 with TRBJ1-3, with 9 bases that match TRBD1. Trimming took 6 bases from V and 8 from J; bases not matched to a gene: 5. The CDR3 extends over 13 amino acids. In nucleotides, the CDR3 is TGTGCCAGCAGAAAGTGGACAGGGGACACCATATATTTT. Translated, it gives CASRKWTGDTIYF.

This clonotype was seen repeatedly, ten times or more. The V and J genes are TRBV4-3 and TRBJ1-2; D is ambiguous. The length of the CDR3 is 16 residues. Trimming left V 0 bases short and J 7 bases short, with 18 bases between. The germline V gene encodes CDR1 LGHNA and CDR2 YSLEER. The CDR3: CASSQEAWAKSTGYTF. The CDR3 DNA reads as TGCGCCAGCAGCCAAGAAGCCTGGGCGAAATCGACTGGCTACACCTTC.

The genes are TRBV5-1 and TRBJ2-5; a possible D gene is TRBD2 (7 bases). With 5 bases removed from V and 5 bases from J, the gap between germline ends came to 16 bases. CDR1 SGHRS and CDR2 YFSETQ come from the germline V gene. CDR3 length equals 14 residues. The CDR3 DNA reads TGCGCCAGCAGTTTCGGGGGGCGCGGGGAGACCCAGTACTTC. It is translated as CASSFGGRGETQYF. Full variable domain (remainder filled in from reference TRBV5-1 and TRBJ2-5): KAGVTQTPRYLIKTRGQQVTLSCSPISGHRSVSWYQQTPGQGLQFLFEYFSETQRNKGNFPGRFSGRQFSNSRSEMNVSTLELGDSALYLCASSFGGRGETQYFGPGTRLLVL.